This T cell receptor beta chain stems from a study of OX40 agonist ivuxolimab in advanced cancers. Across the study: Those treated in dose escalation had hepatocellular carcinoma, melanoma, renal cell cancer or head and neck cancer. Patients achieving partial responses numbered three: one hepatocellular carcinoma case and two cutaneous melanoma cases. Study results and caveats: There was clonal expansion of CD4+ and CD8+ blood T cells by week 6 at 0.1 to 3.0 mg/kg.

Assay: immunoSEQ multiplex PCR; the TCRdb copy retains only in-frame clones and omits some. There are approximately 64,000 clones in the sample; 86% occur only once, and roughly 3% lies in the top ten. Patients with autoimmune history or systemic immunosuppression were excluded. V lost 0 bases and J lost 5, with 13 bases in between. This CDR3 is built from 15 residues. Germline V gene sequence: CDR1 KGHSH, CDR2 LQKENI. Notes on this clone: Its matching antigen is unknown.

This receptor was taken from an adult with an advanced solid tumor such as melanoma, head and neck, liver or kidney cancer. This chain links TRBV18 with TRBJ2-5; D gene uncertain. Specimen: CD4+ or CD8+ T cells sorted from blood, collected in a trial of the OX40 agonist ivuxolimab. CDR3 sequence: CASSPPVPVEETQYF. In nucleotides, the CDR3 is TGTGCCAGCTCACCACCGGTACCGGTCGAGGAGACCCAGTACTTC.